Listed here are 26 T cell receptor beta chains from one sample, sequenced in a study of vaccination effects on CD4 cells after COVID-19. ViraFEST assay sequencing came after antigen-specific CD4+ T cells were expanded with viral peptide pools. Scientists isolated CD4+ T cells after a roughly 9-day culture period ended. This person's SARS-CoV-2 infection, confirmed by PCR, occurred between March and December 2020. No antigen is known for these receptors. Libraries were prepared by immunoSEQ multiplex PCR; TCRdb keeps only in-frame clonotypes and omits some of them. The repertoire holds 20,000 to 25,000 clones, roughly 69% seen once, with 35% to 45% in the top ten. Sequences were derived from CD4+ T cells from PBMCs cultured with a peptide pool, sampled before COVID-19 vaccination. These receptors originate from a human donor who had a prior SARS-CoV-2 infection.

The chain uses TRBV7-3 and TRBJ2-1, with 9 bases fitting TRBD2. J was trimmed by 5 bases and V by 1 base; bases with no gene match: 12. The germline gives CDR1 SGHTA, CDR2 FQGTGA. The CDR3 contains 18 residues. CDR3 DNA: TGTGCCAGCAGCTTAAGCGGGGGGGAAATGGGAGCGGACAATGAGCAGTTCTTC. As protein: CASSLSGGEMGADNEQFF. The whole variable domain, filled in from reference TRBV7-3 and TRBJ2-1, reads GAGVSQTPSNKVTEKGKYVELRCDPISGHTALYWYRQSLGQGPEFLIYFQGTGAADDSGLPNDRFFAVRPEGSVSTLKIQRTERGDSAVYLCASSLSGGEMGADNEQFFGPGTRLTVL.

The chain recombines TRBV19 with TRBJ2-6; maybe TRBD1 (6 bases). Per the germline V gene, CDR1 is LNHDA and CDR2 is SQIVND (reference sequence). The V end was cut by 6 bases, the J end by 4 bases, with 13 bases between. There are 15 residues in the CDR3. The CDR3 loop is CASRGGYWGANVLTF. In nucleotides, the CDR3 is TGTGCCAGTAGAGGGGGATACTGGGGGGCCAACGTCCTGACTTTC.

The chain uses TRBV21-1 and TRBJ2-5; the D segment call TRBD2 is taken from the table without a DNA check. TRBV21-1 is shown as a pseudogene. CDR3 length: 14 residues. The CDR3 here is CASSMFEGKKTQYF. The CDR3 region has the DNA TGTGCCAGCAGCATGTTCGAGGGCAAGAAGACCCAGTACTTC.

The gene calls are TRBV3-1 (or the pseudogene TRBV3-2) and TRBJ2-7; D call uncertain. This CDR3 is 14 amino acids long. CDR1 LGHDT and CDR2 YNNKEL come from the germline V gene (reference sequence). V shed 4 bases and J shed 5 bases, with 15 bases lying between them. CDR3 sequence: CASSPTISQDEQYF. The CDR3 nucleotides read TGTGCCAGCAGCCCTACGATCTCCCAAGACGAGCAGTACTTC.

This clone came up a few times. This rearrangement joins TRBV10-3 to TRBJ1-6; TRBD1 aligns across 7 bases. V was clipped by 10 bases and J by 9 bases; unmatched bases: 9. Per germline, CDR1 ENHRY and CDR2 SYGVKD. The CDR3 is 13 residues long. This CDR3 reads CATGTEGVSPLHF. In nucleotides, the CDR3 is TGTGCCACCGGGACAGAAGGAGTTTCACCCCTCCACTTT.

A few counts support this clone. The chain links TRBV15 to TRBJ1-2; D is unclear. CDR3 length: 12 residues. The V gene lost 1 base and the J gene lost 5 bases, with 5 bases spanning the gap. The germline V gene has CDR1 LNHNV and CDR2 YYDKDF (reference sequence). The CDR3 DNA is TGTGCCACCAGCAGAGGCAGTTATGGCTACACCTTC. It encodes CATSRGSYGYTF. Full variable domain (outside the CDR3, taken from reference TRBV15 and TRBJ1-2): DAMVIQNPRYQVTQFGKPVTLSCSQTLNHNVMYWYQQKSSQAPKLLFHYYDKDFNNEADTPDNFQSRRPNTSFCFLDIRSPGLGDTAMYLCATSRGSYGYTFGSGTRLTVV.

The V gene is TRBV9, the J gene TRBJ1-2, with D unclear. This CDR3 is built from 12 residues. Germline values: CDR1 SGDLS, CDR2 YYNGEE. V lost 7 bases and J lost 3, with 10 bases in between. CDR3 coding DNA: TGTGCCAGCTCTAGCGGGGACTATGGCTACACCTTC. The encoded protein is CASSSGDYGYTF.

The V gene is TRBV24-1, the J gene TRBJ2-7; a possible D gene is TRBD1 (6 bases). Per the germline V gene, CDR1 is KGHDR and CDR2 is SFDVKD. The CDR3 extends over 16 amino acids. Trimming pared 2 bases from V and 1 base from J, leaving 14 bases between. Written as DNA, the CDR3 is TGTGCCACCAGTGATTCGGGTGGGCAGGGGTCCTACGAGCAGTACTTC. It translates to CATSDSGGQGSYEQYF.

This rearrangement joins TRBV5-1 to TRBJ2-3; TRBD2 agrees at 13 bases. Trimming at V came to 4 bases and at J to 2 bases, leaving 1 base not matched to a gene. The CDR3 length is 15 residues. Per the germline V gene, CDR1 is SGHRS and CDR2 is YFSETQ. The CDR3 spells CASSGLAGDTDTQYF. The DNA of the CDR3 is TGCGCCAGCAGCGGACTAGCGGGGGACACAGATACGCAGTATTTT.

V gene TRBV3-1 (or the pseudogene TRBV3-2) combines with J gene TRBJ2-5; 7 positions agree with TRBD2. V lost 1 base to trimming and J lost 5 bases; unmatched junction nucleotides: 16. The CDR3 totals 18 residues. The V gene's germline CDR1 is LGHDT and CDR2 YNNKEL (reference sequence). The CDR3 spells CASSQAGPLRELLETQYF. CDR3 coding DNA: TGTGCCAGCAGCCAAGCCGGCCCCCTGCGGGAGTTATTGGAGACCCAGTACTTC.

This sequence joins TRBV19 and TRBJ2-7, with a weak D call TRBD1 (6 bases). Trimming cost V 3 bases and J 6 bases, with 15 bases left between them. The CDR3 has 14 amino acids. Germline V lookup: CDR1 LNHDA, CDR2 SQIVND (reference sequence). The CDR3 is CASSIAGGGGEQYF. As DNA, the CDR3 is TGTGCCAGTAGTATCGCTGGGGGCGGAGGCGAGCAGTACTTC.

The chain employs TRBV12-3 or TRBV12-4 and TRBJ2-1; tentatively, D is TRBD2 (6 bases). V gave up 1 base and J gave up 11 bases, with 9 bases separating them. The CDR3 totals 12 residues. The CDR3 nucleotides are TGTGCCAGCAGTTTAGGCGCGGGGAAGCAGTTCTTC. Translation gives CASSLGAGKQFF.

CDR3: CASRLTTPTLGNEQFF. The CDR3 nucleotides are TGTGCCAGCAGGCTAACGACCCCGACCTTAGGCAATGAGCAGTTCTTC. The chain is built from TRBV5-5 and TRBJ2-1; D call uncertain. The V and J ends lost 5 bases and 6 bases respectively, with 21 bases between them. The CDR3 loop spans 16 amino acids. Per the germline V gene, CDR1 is SGHKS and CDR2 is YYEKEE (reference sequence). Variable domain in full (rest from reference TRBV5-5 and TRBJ2-1): DAGVTQSPTHLIKTRGQQVTLRCSPISGHKSVSWYQQVLGQGPQFIFQYYEKEERGRGNFPDRFSARQFPNYSSELNVNALLLGDSALYLCASRLTTPTLGNEQFFGPGTRLTVL.

CDR3 in DNA: TGTGCCAGCAGCCAATCGGCCTGGGCTACTGAAGCTTTCTTT. Its translation is CASSQSAWATEAFF. V is TRBV16 and J is TRBJ1-1; no firm D call. Between the trimmed V and J ends, which lost 0 bases and 5 bases, there was a span of 10 bases. Germline lookup yields CDR1 KGHSY and CDR2 FQNENV. This CDR3 has 14 amino acids. Based on the CDR3 plus reference TRBV16 and TRBJ1-1, the full variable domain is GEEVAQTPKHLVRGEGQKAKLYCAPIKGHSYVFWYQQVLKNEFKFLISFQNENVFDETGMPKERFSAKCLPNSPCSLEIQATKLEDSAVYFCASSQSAWATEAFFGQGTRLTVV.

V usage is TRBV2 and J usage is TRBJ2-3; 11 bases match TRBD2. V lost 6 bases to trimming and J lost 1 base; unmatched junction nucleotides: 3. This CDR3 comprises 15 residues. Germline V gene lookup returns CDR1 SNHLY and CDR2 FYNNEI. In DNA, the CDR3 is TGTGCCAGCAGACCACTAGCGGGAGGCACAGATACGCAGTATTTT. Amino acids: CASRPLAGGTDTQYF.

This clone was picked up a small number of times. The J gene is TRBJ1-4, the V gene TRBV4-2, with no clear D. CDR1 is LGHNA, CDR2 YNFKEQ, per germline. V lost 0 bases to trimming and J lost 7 bases, with 18 bases between them. The CDR3 is 17 amino acids. CDR3 nucleotide sequence: TGTGCCAGCAGCCAAGACTTATCTAAGATAATAGGTGAAAAACTGTTTTTT. Residues: CASSQDLSKIIGEKLFF.

The J gene is TRBJ2-7, the V gene TRBV5-5; D may be TRBD2 (5 bases). V lost 0 bases, J lost 7 bases, and 11 bases lay in between. The CDR3 is 13 amino acids. CDR1 is SGHKS and CDR2 is YYEKEE in the germline V gene (reference sequence). The CDR3, as DNA: TGTGCCAGCAGCTTGGTGGAGGTGGGGGAGCAGTACTTC. This gives the protein CASSLVEVGEQYF.

The genes are TRBV24-1 and TRBJ1-3, with TRBD1 matching 7 bases. From germline, CDR1 is KGHDR and CDR2 SFDVKD. V shed 12 bases, J shed 2 bases, and the junction held 9 bases outside the gene matches. This CDR3 is built from 14 residues. DNA for the CDR3: TGTGCCGCACGAAAAGGGACAGCTGGAAACACCATATATTTT. Its protein is CAARKGTAGNTIYF.

The chain couples TRBV9 to TRBJ2-1, with TRBD1 as a possible D gene (6 bases). In germline, CDR1 is SGDLS, CDR2 YYNGEE. The CDR3 covers 12 residues. V lost 4 bases and J lost 5, with 7 bases in between. The CDR3 here is CASSPGDNEQFF. As DNA, the CDR3 is TGTGCCAGCAGCCCAGGGGACAATGAGCAGTTCTTC. The full variable domain, rest sourced from reference TRBV9 and TRBJ2-1, is DSGVTQTPKHLITATGQRVTLRCSPRSGDLSVYWYQQSLDQGLQFLIQYYNGEERAKGNILERFSAQQFPDLHSELNLSSLELGDSALYFCASSPGDNEQFFGPGTRLTVL.

This clone has just a few counts. This sequence joins TRBV6-5 and TRBJ2-3; tentative D call: TRBD2 (6 bases). CDR3 length equals 13 residues. CDR1 MNHEY and CDR2 SVGAGI come from the germline V gene. V lost 3 bases to trimming and J lost 7 bases, with 11 bases between them. CDR3 coding DNA: TGTGCCAGCAGTTATCAGCGCGGGAATACGCAGTATTTT. Residues: CASSYQRGNTQYF.

The chain has TRBV6-2 or TRBV6-3 and TRBJ2-7, with D perhaps matching TRBD1 or TRBD2 (6 bases each). Germline V gene lookup returns CDR1 MNHEY and CDR2 SVGEGT. Trimming stripped 0 bases from V and 2 bases from J, with 17 bases between. This CDR3 is built from 17 residues. This chain's CDR3 is CASSYSVGGQSPYEQYF. For the CDR3, the DNA is TGTGCCAGCAGTTACTCGGTCGGGGGACAATCACCCTACGAGCAGTACTTC.

The J gene is TRBJ1-1, the V gene TRBV3-1 (or the pseudogene TRBV3-2), with D maybe TRBD1 (6 bases). Looked up from germline, CDR1 is LGHDT and CDR2 is YNNKEL (reference sequence). V was shortened by 4 bases and J by 8 bases, with 23 bases between the two germline ends. The CDR3 has 16 residues. DNA for the CDR3: TGTGCCAGCAGCCTCACGCCTAGGGGGTCCGACGGGGAAGCTTTCTTT. This gives the protein CASSLTPRGSDGEAFF.

For the CDR3, the DNA is TGTGCCAGCAGCTCTGGGGGGTTTGTATCAGAGACCCAGTACTTC. Amino acid sequence: CASSSGGFVSETQYF. The chain combines TRBV7-2 with TRBJ2-5, with D possibly being TRBD2 (6 bases). This CDR3 region has 15 residues. Germline V gives CDR1 SGHTA, CDR2 FQGNSA. The V end lost 4 bases, the J end lost 4 bases, and 16 bases lay between the germline ends.

The V call is TRBV24-1, the J call TRBJ2-1, with 7 bases lining up with TRBD1. CDR3 length: 15 residues. The J segment lost 5 bases and the V segment lost 4 bases, leaving 7 bases of the junction unmatched. Looked up from germline, CDR1 is KGHDR and CDR2 is SFDVKD. The CDR3 loop is CATSDPGQINNEQFF. The CDR3 DNA is TGTGCCACCAGTGACCCGGGACAGATAAACAATGAGCAGTTCTTC.

V gene TRBV9 combines with J gene TRBJ2-1; 11 bases are a match to TRBD2. The CDR3 extends over 15 amino acids. After removal of 0 bases from V and 8 bases from J, the junction contained 4 bases not matched to a gene. The germline CDR1 and CDR2 sequences are SGDLS and YYNGEE. The CDR3 loop reads CASSVGSGGADEQFF. DNA of the CDR3: TGTGCCAGCAGCGTAGGTAGCGGGGGGGCCGATGAGCAGTTCTTC.

This clone was seen only a few times. Other DNA sequences in the same sample also yield this CDR3. J is TRBJ2-7 and V is TRBV6-5; D is undetermined. V lost 0 bases and J lost 1, with 10 bases in between. Germline CDR1 MNHEY, CDR2 SVGAGI. CDR3 size: 15 residues. CDR3 DNA sequence: TGTGCCAGCAGTTACTCGGTGCTCGGGTCCTACGAGCAGTACTTC. This gives the protein CASSYSVLGSYEQYF.